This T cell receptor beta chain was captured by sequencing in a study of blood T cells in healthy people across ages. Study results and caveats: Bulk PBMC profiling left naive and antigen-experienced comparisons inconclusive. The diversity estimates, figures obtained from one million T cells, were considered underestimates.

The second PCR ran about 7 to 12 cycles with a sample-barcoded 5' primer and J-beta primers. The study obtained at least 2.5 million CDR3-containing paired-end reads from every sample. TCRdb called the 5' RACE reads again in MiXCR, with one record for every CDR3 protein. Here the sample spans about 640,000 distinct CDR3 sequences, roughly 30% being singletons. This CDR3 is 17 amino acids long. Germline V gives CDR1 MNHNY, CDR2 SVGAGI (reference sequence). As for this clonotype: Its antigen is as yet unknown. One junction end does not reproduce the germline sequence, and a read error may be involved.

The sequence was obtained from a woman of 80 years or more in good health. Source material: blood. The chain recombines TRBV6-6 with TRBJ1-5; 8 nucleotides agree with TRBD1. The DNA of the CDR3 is TGTGCCAGCAGCTACTCAGGGCAGGGGGCAGGCAATCAGCCCCAGCATTTT. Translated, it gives CASSYSGQGAGNQPQHF.